This TCR beta chain was sequenced for a study of beta chain features in type 1 diabetes. Turning to the study itself: Age, gender and cell yields were alike across patients and healthy donors. Findings of the study overall: Shorter TCRB CDR3s, moderately but significantly so, were found in Type 1 diabetes patients in all four CD4+ subsets.

Every bit of the isolated RNA underwent reverse transcription, so sequencing read expressed TCRB transcripts. For naive, central memory and regulatory T cell samples, reads averaged roughly 4 million. Measured with immunoSEQ multiplex PCR; TCRdb has only the in-frame clones, and not every one. This repertoire shows 100,000 to 150,000 clones, around 8.8% found once; its top ten account for roughly 0.75%. Purity of each sorted population was above 98%. V was clipped by 6 bases and J by 4 bases, with 15 bases between them. This CDR3 spans 14 amino acids. The germline gives CDR1 MDHEN, CDR2 SYDVKM. On this clone itself: Its antigen is still unknown.

Sequencing used central memory CD4+ T cells from blood. The rearrangement joins TRBV28 to TRBJ1-1; D remains unclear. The receptor was isolated from a man aged 30-40 years with type 1 diabetes. In DNA, the CDR3 is TGTGCCAGCAGCCCCGGGAGCACGGGCACTGAAGCTTTCTTT. Its protein is CASSPGSTGTEAFF.